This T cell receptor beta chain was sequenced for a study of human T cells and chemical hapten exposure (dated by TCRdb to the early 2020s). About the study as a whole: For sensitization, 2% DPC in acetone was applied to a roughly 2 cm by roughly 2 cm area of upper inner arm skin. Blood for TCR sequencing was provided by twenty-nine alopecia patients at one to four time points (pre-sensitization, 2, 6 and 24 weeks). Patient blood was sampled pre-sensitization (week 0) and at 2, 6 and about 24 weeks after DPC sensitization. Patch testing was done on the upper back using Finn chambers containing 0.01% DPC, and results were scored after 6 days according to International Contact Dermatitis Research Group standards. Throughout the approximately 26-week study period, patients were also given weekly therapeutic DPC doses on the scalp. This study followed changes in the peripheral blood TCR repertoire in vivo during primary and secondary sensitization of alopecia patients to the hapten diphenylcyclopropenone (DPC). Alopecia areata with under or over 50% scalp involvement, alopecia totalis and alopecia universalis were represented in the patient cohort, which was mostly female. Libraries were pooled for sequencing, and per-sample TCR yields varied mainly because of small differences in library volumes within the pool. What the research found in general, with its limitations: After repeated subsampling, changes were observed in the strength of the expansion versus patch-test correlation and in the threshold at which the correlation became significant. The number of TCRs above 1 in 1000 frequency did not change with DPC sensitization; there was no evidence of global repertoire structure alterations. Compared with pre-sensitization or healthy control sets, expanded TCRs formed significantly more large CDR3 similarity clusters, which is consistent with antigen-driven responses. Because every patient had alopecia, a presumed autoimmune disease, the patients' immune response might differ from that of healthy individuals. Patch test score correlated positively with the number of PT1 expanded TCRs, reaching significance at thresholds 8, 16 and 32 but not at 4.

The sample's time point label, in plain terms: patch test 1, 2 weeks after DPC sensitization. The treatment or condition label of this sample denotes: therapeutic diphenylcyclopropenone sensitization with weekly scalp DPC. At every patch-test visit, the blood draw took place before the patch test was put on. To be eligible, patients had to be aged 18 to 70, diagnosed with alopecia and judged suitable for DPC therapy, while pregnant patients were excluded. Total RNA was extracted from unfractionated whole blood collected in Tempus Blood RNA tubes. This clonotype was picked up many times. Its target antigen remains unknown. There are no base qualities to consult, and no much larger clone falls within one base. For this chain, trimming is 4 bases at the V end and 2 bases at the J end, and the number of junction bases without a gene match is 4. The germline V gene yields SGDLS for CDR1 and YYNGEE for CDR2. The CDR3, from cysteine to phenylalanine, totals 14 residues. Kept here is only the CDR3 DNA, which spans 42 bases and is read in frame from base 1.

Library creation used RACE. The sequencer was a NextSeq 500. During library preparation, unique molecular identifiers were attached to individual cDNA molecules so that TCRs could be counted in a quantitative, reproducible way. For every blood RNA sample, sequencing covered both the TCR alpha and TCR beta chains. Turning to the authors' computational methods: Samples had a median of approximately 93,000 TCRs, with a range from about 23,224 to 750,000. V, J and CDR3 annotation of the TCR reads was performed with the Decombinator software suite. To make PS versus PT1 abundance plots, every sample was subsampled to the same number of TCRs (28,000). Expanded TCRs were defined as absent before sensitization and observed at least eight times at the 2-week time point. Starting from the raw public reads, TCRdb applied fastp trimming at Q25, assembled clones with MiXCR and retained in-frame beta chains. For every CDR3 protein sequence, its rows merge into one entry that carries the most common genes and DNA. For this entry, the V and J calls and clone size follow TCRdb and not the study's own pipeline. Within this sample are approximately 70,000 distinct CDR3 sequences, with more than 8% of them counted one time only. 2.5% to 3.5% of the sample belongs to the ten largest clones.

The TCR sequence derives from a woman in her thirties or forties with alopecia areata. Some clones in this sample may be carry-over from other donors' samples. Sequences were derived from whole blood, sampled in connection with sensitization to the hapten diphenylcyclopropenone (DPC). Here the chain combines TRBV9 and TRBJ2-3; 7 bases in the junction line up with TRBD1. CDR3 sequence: CASSRDSLTDTQYF. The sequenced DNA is TGTGCCAGCAGCCGGGACAGCCTCACAGATACGCAGTATTTT.